Detailed here is one TCR beta chain. Its antigen is not identified. The sample is drawn from a study of OX40 agonist ivuxolimab in advanced cancers. The CDR3 loop spans 11 amino acids. Per the germline V gene, CDR1 is KGHSH and CDR2 is LQKENI. Trimming removed 3 bases at V and 9 bases at J, with 6 bases between. Only in-frame clones appear in the TCRdb table, and some are missing; sequencing was by immunoSEQ multiplex PCR. Of under 40,000 clones listed, 60% to 85% are singletons. Study results and caveats: Expanded clones were, on average, more numerous in CD8+ T cells than in CD4+. Patients with a partial response at 0.1-3.0 mg/kg had among the lowest clonal expansion.

The source was CD4+ or CD8+ T cells sorted from blood, collected in a trial of the OX40 agonist ivuxolimab. The chain links TRBV18 to TRBJ2-1; D unresolved. The sequence came from an adult with an advanced solid tumor such as melanoma, head and neck, liver or kidney cancer. CDR3 sequence (DNA): TGTGCCAGCTCACCTAAGAGTGAGCAGTTCTTC. The encoded protein is CASSPKSEQFF. The full variable domain, in which reference TRBV18 and TRBJ2-1 provide the parts outside the CDR3, is NAGVMQNPRHLVRRRGQEARLRCSPMKGHSHVYWYRQLPEEGLKFMVYLQKENIIDESGMPKERFSAEFPKEGPSILRIQQVVRGDSAAYFCASSPKSEQFFGPGTRLTVL.